The 29 T cell receptor beta chains below were found in one sample sequenced in a study of cytomegalovirus exposure and HLA in healthy donors. The PCR employed 60 Vbeta primers together with 13 Jbeta primers. Sequencing was performed with immunoSEQ multiplex PCR; in TCRdb, only in-frame clones are kept and a portion is missing. The sample shows approximately 39,000 clones, over 60% of them seen only once. Specimen: PBMCs. The receptors stem from a man between 25 and 39 years old in good health and CMV-seronegative.

This chain links TRBV5-1 with TRBJ1-1, with no clear D. Trimming took 7 bases from V and 1 from J, leaving 11 bases between them. The CDR3 is 13 amino acids. Germline loops: CDR1 SGHRS, CDR2 YFSETQ. The CDR3 sequence: CASSPDSNTEAFF. The CDR3 coding sequence is TGCGCCAGCTCCCCGGACTCGAACACTGAAGCTTTCTTT.

The gene calls are TRBV27 and TRBJ2-3, with D unclear. The CDR3 extends over 14 amino acids. Germline V lookup: CDR1 MNHEY, CDR2 SMNVEV (reference sequence). V shed 10 bases and J shed 0 bases, with 14 bases lying between them. This CDR3 reads CATIRSLSTDTQYF. As DNA, the CDR3 is TGTGCCACGATCCGGAGCCTTAGCACAGATACGCAGTATTTT.

This clone was detected a few times. The gene calls are TRBV6-1 and TRBJ2-7; possible D gene TRBD1, 5 bases. Germline V gene sequence: CDR1 MNHNS, CDR2 SASEGT. V lost 4 bases, J lost 1 base, and 17 bases lay in between. There are 16 residues in the CDR3. In DNA form, the CDR3 reads TGTGCCAGCAGTGCCGTCTCGACAGTTTTTTCCTACGAGCAGTACTTC. Encoded protein: CASSAVSTVFSYEQYF.

This clone came up a few times. The gene calls are TRBV6-1 and TRBJ1-6, with D unresolved. The germline gives CDR1 MNHNS, CDR2 SASEGT. Trimming pared 4 bases from V and 0 bases from J, leaving 7 bases between. CDR3 length equals 15 residues. The DNA of the CDR3 is TGTGCCAGCAGTGTGGGGAGCTCCTATAATTCACCCCTCCACTTT. Translated: CASSVGSSYNSPLHF.

The V call is TRBV5-1, the J call TRBJ2-1, with 10 bases lining up with TRBD1. J lost 3 bases, V lost 4 bases, and 4 bases had no gene match. This CDR3 contains 15 residues. CDR1 is SGHRS and CDR2 is YFSETQ in the germline V gene. In DNA, the CDR3 is TGCGCCAGCAGCGTCAGGACAGGGGGCTACAATGAGCAGTTCTTC. Protein product: CASSVRTGGYNEQFF.

This chain links TRBV5-1 with TRBJ2-5, with TRBD2 matching 9 bases. CDR3 length: 16 residues. In germline, CDR1 is SGHRS, CDR2 YFSETQ. J was trimmed by 3 bases and V by 0 bases; bases with no gene match: 6. The DNA of the CDR3 is TGCGCCAGCAGCTTGGCCGTGGCGGGAGGGAAAGAGACCCAGTACTTC. It encodes CASSLAVAGGKETQYF.

This clone occurred once. The chain uses TRBV6-6 and TRBJ1-2; 11 bases are shared with TRBD1. Trimming took 0 bases from V and 8 from J; bases not matched to a gene: 2. The germline V gene has CDR1 MNHNY and CDR2 SVGAGI (reference sequence). The CDR3 covers 14 residues. CDR3 sequence reads: CASSYSDRGQGYTF. Written as DNA, the CDR3 is TGTGCCAGCAGTTACTCGGACAGGGGGCAGGGCTACACCTTC.

This clone has a single count. V is TRBV14 and J is TRBJ1-2; TRBD1 aligns across 10 bases. Trimming cost V 3 bases and J 5 bases; bases outside gene matches: 0. This CDR3 spans 13 amino acids. CDR1 and CDR2 (germline): SGHDN, FVKESK. This CDR3 reads CASSQGQGYGYTF. The CDR3, as DNA: TGTGCCAGCAGCCAGGGACAGGGGTATGGCTACACCTTC.

The V gene is TRBV19, the J gene TRBJ1-2; 7 bases agree with TRBD1. The V gene's germline CDR1 is LNHDA and CDR2 SQIVND (reference sequence). The junction had 2 bases not matched to a gene; V was cut back by 1 base and J by 6 bases. The CDR3 loop spans 13 amino acids. The CDR3 reads CASSIVGQHGYTF. In nucleotides, the CDR3 is TGTGCCAGTAGTATAGTGGGACAGCATGGCTACACCTTC. The complete variable domain, with remaining parts taken from reference TRBV19 and TRBJ1-2, reads DGGITQSPKYLFRKEGQNVTLSCEQNLNHDAMYWYRQDPGQGLRLIYYSQIVNDFQKGDIAEGYSVSREKKESFPLTVTSAQKNPTAFYLCASSIVGQHGYTFGSGTRLTVV.

The chain links TRBV11-2 to TRBJ2-5, with 7 bases identical to TRBD1. Per the germline V gene, CDR1 is SGHAT and CDR2 is FQNNGV. This CDR3 has 15 amino acids. With V trimmed by 1 base and J by 6 bases, 8 bases remained unmatched. DNA for the CDR3: TGTGCCAGCAGCTTAGGGGTACAGGGGCCAAAGACCCAGTACTTC. Residues: CASSLGVQGPKTQYF.

The rearrangement joins TRBV29-1 to TRBJ2-7; TRBD1 might be the D (6 bases). Germline V gene lookup returns CDR1 SQVTM and CDR2 ANQGSEA. CDR3 size: 13 residues. The V and J ends lost 5 bases and 3 bases respectively, with 14 bases between them. The CDR3 region has the DNA TGCAGCGTTCGGTATCCAGGGGTCTACGAGCAGTACTTC. Translation gives CSVRYPGVYEQYF.

The chain links TRBV27 to TRBJ2-7, with 10 bases matching TRBD1. This CDR3 has 15 amino acids. The germline CDR1 and CDR2 sequences are MNHEY and SMNVEV (reference sequence). Unmatched junction bases numbered 4, after V lost 3 bases and J lost 2 bases. The CDR3 sequence is CASSLKTGGAYEQYF. The CDR3 nucleotides are TGTGCCAGCAGTTTGAAGACAGGGGGCGCCTACGAGCAGTACTTC.

This chain links TRBV2 with TRBJ2-3; 14 bases fit TRBD2. The V segment lost 6 bases and the J segment 3 bases; nucleotides outside the gene matches: 5. In germline, CDR1 is SNHLY, CDR2 FYNNEI. The CDR3 covers 16 residues. The CDR3 reads CASSRGTSGGTDTQYF. CDR3 DNA: TGTGCCAGCAGCCGCGGGACTAGCGGGGGAACAGATACGCAGTATTTT.

This chain links TRBV4-1 with TRBJ1-5, with no clear D. The V gene's germline CDR1 is MGHRA and CDR2 YSYEKL. V was clipped by 0 bases and J by 3 bases, with 9 bases between them. This CDR3 contains 15 residues. The CDR3 DNA sequence: TGCGCCAGCAGCCAAGAACAGATCCTCAATCAGCCCCAGCATTTT. This encodes CASSQEQILNQPQHF.

J is TRBJ2-3 and V is TRBV4-3, with 11 bases lining up with TRBD2. The CDR3 sequence is 20 residues long. Germline V lookup: CDR1 LGHNA, CDR2 YSLEER. V trimming: 4 bases; J trimming: 3 bases; junction bases outside the gene matches: 18. CDR3 nucleotides: TGCGCCAGCAGCCTCGGGCGGGTGTCTAGCGGGGGGATGAGGACAGATACGCAGTATTTT. Protein sequence: CASSLGRVSSGGMRTDTQYF.

This clone has just a few counts. The chain joins TRBV4-3 to TRBJ1-1, with a tentative D call TRBD1 (5 bases). V lost 9 bases to trimming and J lost 2 bases, with 13 bases between them. Germline CDR1 reads LGHNA; CDR2 reads YSLEER. The CDR3 contains 13 residues. CDR3 region: CASREGLNTEAFF. In nucleotides, the CDR3 is TGCGCCAGTCGCGAGGGACTTAACACTGAAGCTTTCTTT.

This clone was seen a few times. V usage is TRBV6-5 and J usage is TRBJ1-5, with 9 nucleotides matching TRBD1. The CDR3 consists of 14 residues. V shed 6 bases, J shed 4 bases, and the junction held 4 bases outside the gene matches. The V gene's germline CDR1 is MNHEY and CDR2 SVGAGI. This CDR3 is CASSRGQGNQPQHF. The CDR3 DNA sequence: TGTGCCAGCAGCCGCGGACAGGGGAATCAGCCCCAGCATTTT.

The rearrangement joins TRBV5-1 to TRBJ2-7; the D is unclear. V was trimmed by 0 bases and J by 6 bases, leaving 7 bases between them. The V gene's germline CDR1 is SGHRS and CDR2 YFSETQ. There are 12 residues in the CDR3. CDR3 region: CASSLVSGEQYF. DNA for the CDR3: TGCGCCAGCAGCTTGGTGTCGGGCGAGCAGTACTTC. Based on the CDR3 plus reference TRBV5-1 and TRBJ2-7, the full variable domain is KAGVTQTPRYLIKTRGQQVTLSCSPISGHRSVSWYQQTPGQGLQFLFEYFSETQRNKGNFPGRFSGRQFSNSRSEMNVSTLELGDSALYLCASSLVSGEQYFGPGTRLTVT.

This chain connects TRBV5-6 to TRBJ2-3; TRBD2 matches at 10 bases. Germline V gene data show CDR1 as SGHDT and CDR2 as YYEEEE. After removal of 3 bases from V and 4 bases from J, the junction contained 8 bases not matched to a gene. The CDR3 loop spans 16 amino acids. The CDR3 DNA reads TGTGCCAGCAGCTCTCCTCTAGCGGGGGCACCAGATACGCAGTATTTT. Amino acid sequence: CASSSPLAGAPDTQYF.

The rearrangement links TRBV29-1 to TRBJ2-3; 8 bases match TRBD2. V gave up 3 bases and J gave up 2 bases; unmatched junction bases: 10. The length of the CDR3 is 16 residues. Germline V gives CDR1 SQVTM, CDR2 ANQGSEA. CDR3 amino acids: CSVDGQGRGATDTQYF. Here the CDR3 DNA reads TGCAGCGTTGACGGGCAGGGGCGGGGGGCCACAGATACGCAGTATTTT.

This clone showed up just a few times. The rearrangement joins TRBV6-1 to TRBJ2-1; tentatively, D is TRBD2 (5 bases). Trimming pared 6 bases from V and 4 bases from J, leaving 16 bases between. Germline values: CDR1 MNHNS, CDR2 SASEGT. The CDR3 covers 15 residues. The CDR3 coding sequence is TGTGCCAGCAGCCTCGAAGGGAGCGGATACAATGAGCAGTTCTTC. Encoded protein: CASSLEGSGYNEQFF.

V and J are TRBV5-6 and TRBJ2-4, with 7 bases matching TRBD1. The CDR3 runs 13 residues. The germline V gene has CDR1 SGHDT and CDR2 YYEEEE. With 4 bases clipped from V and 8 bases from J, the junction kept 6 bases outside the gene matches. The CDR3 DNA sequence: TGTGCCAGCAGCCGCAGACAGGGTGACATTCAGTACTTC. It encodes CASSRRQGDIQYF.

The chain uses TRBV29-1 and TRBJ1-2, with D tentatively TRBD1 (6 bases). This CDR3 comprises 13 residues. From germline, CDR1 is SQVTM and CDR2 ANQGSEA. The V and J ends lost 5 bases and 2 bases respectively, with 12 bases between them. The CDR3 bases are TGCAGCGTTCACAAGGGACAAAACTATGGCTACACCTTC. As protein: CSVHKGQNYGYTF.

This chain uses TRBV5-8 with TRBJ2-7, with 9 bases lining up with TRBD1. J lost 1 base, V lost 4 bases, and 12 bases had no gene match. CDR3 size: 17 residues. The germline CDR1 and CDR2 sequences are SGHTS and YDEGEE. CDR3 residues: CASSPYVGQGGSYEQYF. The CDR3 DNA reads TGTGCCAGCAGCCCTTACGTGGGACAGGGCGGATCCTACGAGCAGTACTTC.

This chain joins TRBV14 and TRBJ1-1, with D uncertain. Germline-derived CDR1 and CDR2 are SGHDN and FVKESK. This CDR3 contains 15 residues. V gave up 3 bases and J gave up 1 base, with 12 bases separating them. CDR3 sequence (DNA): TGTGCCAGCAGCCAGGCCAAAGTATGGAACACTGAAGCTTTCTTT. It translates to CASSQAKVWNTEAFF.

The CDR3 reads CASSESSGGVYEQFF. CDR3 coding DNA: TGTGCCAGCAGTGAAAGCAGCGGGGGGGTCTATGAGCAGTTCTTC. The chain links TRBV6-1 to TRBJ2-1; 10 bases map to TRBD2. Germline-derived CDR1 and CDR2 are MNHNS and SASEGT. The CDR3 extends over 15 amino acids. V shed 2 bases and J 8 bases; nucleotides not matched to a gene: 6.

The rearrangement joins TRBV19 to TRBJ2-5, with 12 bases lining up with TRBD2. Germline CDR1 reads LNHDA; CDR2 reads SQIVND (reference sequence). The V and J ends lost 5 bases and 7 bases, in that order; junction bases with no gene match: 23. This CDR3 spans 20 amino acids. CDR3 bases: TGTGCCAGTAGTCCGGGACTAGCGGGTCGCCCAGGGAGGGGTAGAGTGACCCAGTACTTC. Translation gives CASSPGLAGRPGRGRVTQYF.

The V and J genes are TRBV25-1 and TRBJ1-1; D is undetermined. The V gene's germline CDR1 is MGHDK and CDR2 SYGVNS. Trimming removed 0 bases from V and 4 bases from J, with 9 bases in between. The CDR3 is made up of 14 amino acids. The CDR3, as DNA: TGTGCCAGCAGTGAATACCAGGAGGGCACTGAAGCTTTCTTT. Protein sequence: CASSEYQEGTEAFF.

The rearrangement uses TRBV7-8 and TRBJ2-1; no reliable D call. CDR1 SGHVS and CDR2 FQNEAQ come from the germline V gene. The CDR3 totals 12 residues. Trimming took off 3 bases at V and 9 bases at J, with 9 bases between the two ends. The CDR3 nucleotides are TGTGCCAGCAGCTTTTTGGGCAGTGAGCAGTTCTTC. This sequence encodes CASSFLGSEQFF.